Only a few counts were recorded for the clone carrying this T cell receptor beta chain. Sequencing used immunoSEQ v3. Profiled with immunoSEQ multiplex PCR; TCRdb holds only in-frame clones, not every one. Among about 59,000 clones listed, roughly four fifths were seen once. Stated time point: pre-treatment sample, taken before nivolumab and TIL therapy. Stage 4 NSCLC adults joined between late 2017 and 2020. This specimen comes from a study of TIL therapy for anti-PD-1-resistant metastatic lung cancer. About the study: Several tumors were EGFR-mutant and two were ALK-rearranged. Tumors carried a median roughly 1.5 non-synonymous mutations per megabase.

CDR1 and CDR2 from the germline V gene are SGHVS and FNYEAQ. The CDR3 has 12 residues. Trimming cost V 1 base and J 5 bases, with 6 bases left between them. The sequences come from blood, collected at baseline. The chain combines TRBV7-6 with TRBJ2-7; D ambiguous. This TCR was sampled from a person between 30 and 79 years old with non-small cell lung cancer. The CDR3 here is CASSLVGDEQYF. The CDR3 DNA is TGTGCCAGCAGCTTAGTAGGAGACGAGCAGTACTTC.